This T cell receptor (beta chain) came from a study of blood T cell repertoires in COVID-19. Original processing methods: Reference gene primers were amplified, and this amplification served to estimate nucleated cell counts. Sequencing was performed with immunoSEQ multiplex PCR; in TCRdb, only in-frame clones are kept and a portion is missing. That table is the source of V, J and clone size, and D and trimming were worked out from the DNA. The sample has roughly 240,000 clones, about 91% seen once. CDR1 and CDR2 (germline): SNHLY, FYNNEI. Trimming cost V 4 bases and J 3 bases, with 24 bases left between them. CDR3 size: 18 residues.

The TCR comes from a woman aged 30 to 39 with acute COVID-19. The source material was PBMCs or T cells enriched from blood (not recorded which). The V gene is TRBV2, the J gene TRBJ1-2; the D is unclear. CDR3 sequence reads: CASSVRNWREKKDYGYTF. CDR3 nucleotide sequence: TGTGCCAGCAGTGTCCGCAATTGGCGGGAGAAAAAGGACTATGGCTACACCTTC.